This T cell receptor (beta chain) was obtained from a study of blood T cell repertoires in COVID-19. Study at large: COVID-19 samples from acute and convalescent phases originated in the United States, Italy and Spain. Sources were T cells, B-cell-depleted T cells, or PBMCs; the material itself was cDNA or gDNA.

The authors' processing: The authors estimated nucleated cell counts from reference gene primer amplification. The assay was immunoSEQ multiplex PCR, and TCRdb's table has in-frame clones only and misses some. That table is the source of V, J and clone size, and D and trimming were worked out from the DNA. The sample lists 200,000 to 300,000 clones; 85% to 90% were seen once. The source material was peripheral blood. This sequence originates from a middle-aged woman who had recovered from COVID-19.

CDR3 in DNA: TGTGCCTGGAGGGCAGCCCAGGGGGTCCAAGAGACCCAGTACTTC. Amino acids: CAWRAAQGVQETQYF. This chain connects TRBV30 to TRBJ2-5; the match to TRBD1 covers 7 bases. V was pared by 3 bases and J by 1 base, with 8 bases of the junction left unmatched. This CDR3 is 15 amino acids long. Per germline, CDR1 GTSNPN and CDR2 SVGIG (reference sequence).